The rows below give T cell receptor beta chains drawn from one sample of a study of spatial heterogeneity in lung cancer. TCRdb passed the 5' RACE reads through MiXCR, listing each CDR3 protein once. The profile shows about 52,000 distinct CDR3 sequences, 6% to 9% of them singletons. The starting material was PBMCs, obtained at surgery. The receptors come from a female donor with early-stage non-small cell lung cancer. The CDR3 runs from the conserved cysteine through the conserved F or W. D genes are given only for firm matches. Clone size is given for some rows only: seen once, a few or many times, or a class if the clone is expanded.

clone size: -; J gene: TRBJ2-7; D gene: -; V gene: TRBV20-1; CDR3 protein: CSARPVEPYEQYF; CDR3 DNA: TGCAGTGCTAGACCAGTGGAGCCCTACGAGCAGTACTTC
clone size: many; J gene: TRBJ2-1; D gene: TRBD1; V gene: TRBV24-1; CDR3 protein: CATSDIGTANEQFF; CDR3 DNA: TGTGCCACCAGTGATATCGGGACAGCAAATGAGCAGTTCTTC
clone size: few; J gene: TRBJ2-1; D gene: -; V gene: TRBV7-2; CDR3 protein: CASSFTVAPEQFF; CDR3 DNA: TGTGCCAGCAGCTTCACGGTGGCCCCTGAGCAGTTCTTC
clone size: -; J gene: TRBJ2-2; D gene: TRBD2; V gene: TRBV11-1; CDR3 protein: CASSRAGGLTGELFF; CDR3 DNA: TGTGCCAGCAGCCGGGCGGGGGGACTCACCGGGGAGCTGTTTTTT
clone size: -; J gene: TRBJ2-7; D gene: -; V gene: TRBV28; CDR3 protein: CASSEESRGSYEQYF; CDR3 DNA: TGTGCCAGCAGTGAAGAGAGTAGAGGCTCCTACGAGCAGTACTTC
clone size: -; J gene: TRBJ1-1; D gene: -; V gene: TRBV7-9; CDR3 protein: CASRFGGNTEAFF; CDR3 DNA: TGTGCCAGCAGATTCGGAGGGAACACTGAAGCTTTCTTT
clone size: many; J gene: TRBJ2-3; D gene: -; V gene: TRBV29-1; CDR3 protein: CSVRDVRHTQYF; CDR3 DNA: TGCAGCGTCAGGGACGTCCGTCATACGCAGTATTTT
clone size: few; J gene: TRBJ1-2; D gene: -; V gene: TRBV11-2; CDR3 protein: CASSLIPGSNYGYTF; CDR3 DNA: TGTGCCAGCAGCTTAATCCCGGGGTCTAACTATGGCTACACCTTC
clone size: many; J gene: TRBJ1-3; D gene: -; V gene: TRBV9; CDR3 protein: CASSPSISLTTIYF; CDR3 DNA: TGTGCCAGCAGCCCCTCAATATCCCTCACGACCATATATTTT
clone size: -; J gene: TRBJ2-5; D gene: -; V gene: TRBV2; CDR3 protein: CASSVTGLGETQYF; CDR3 DNA: TGTGCCAGCAGTGTTACAGGACTGGGGGAGACCCAGTACTTC
clone size: many; J gene: TRBJ1-1; D gene: TRBD1; V gene: TRBV6-1; CDR3 protein: CASSERRGRTGGAWTEAFF; CDR3 DNA: TGTGCCAGCAGTGAACGGCGAGGAAGGACAGGGGGCGCCTGGACTGAAGCTTTCTTT
clone size: -; J gene: TRBJ2-3; D gene: TRBD2; V gene: TRBV3-1; CDR3 protein: CASSLLAGANTDTQYF; CDR3 DNA: TGTGCCAGCAGCCTCCTAGCGGGGGCCAACACAGATACGCAGTATTTT
clone size: few; J gene: TRBJ2-2; D gene: TRBD2; V gene: TRBV14; CDR3 protein: CASSQEGPLAGTGELFF; CDR3 DNA: TGTGCCAGCAGCCAAGAAGGGCCACTAGCGGGGACCGGGGAGCTGTTTTTT
clone size: many; J gene: TRBJ2-2; D gene: -; V gene: TRBV29-1; CDR3 protein: CSVEDRRGPNTGELFF; CDR3 DNA: TGCAGCGTTGAAGATCGGCGGGGCCCTAACACCGGGGAGCTGTTTTTT
clone size: -; J gene: TRBJ2-3; D gene: TRBD2; V gene: TRBV12-3/TRBV12-4; CDR3 protein: CASSLTSGGHSADTQYF; CDR3 DNA: TGTGCCAGCAGTCTCACTAGCGGGGGCCACTCCGCAGATACGCAGTATTTT
clone size: many; J gene: TRBJ2-5; D gene: -; V gene: TRBV10-3; CDR3 protein: CAINSGPWETQYF; CDR3 DNA: TGTGCCATCAACTCCGGGCCCTGGGAGACCCAGTACTTC
clone size: many; J gene: TRBJ2-3; D gene: -; V gene: TRBV4-2; CDR3 protein: CASSQDKPRGDTQYF; CDR3 DNA: TGTGCCAGCAGCCAAGATAAACCAAGAGGAGATACGCAGTATTTT
clone size: -; J gene: TRBJ2-2; D gene: -; V gene: TRBV5-5; CDR3 protein: CASSLGLGEGSGELFF; CDR3 DNA: TGTGCCAGCAGCTTGGGGCTAGGGGAAGGGTCCGGGGAGCTGTTTTTT
clone size: many; J gene: TRBJ1-1; D gene: -; V gene: TRBV7-2; CDR3 protein: CATMRLGNTEAFF; CDR3 DNA: TGTGCCACCATGAGGTTGGGGAACACTGAAGCTTTCTTT
clone size: few; J gene: TRBJ1-1; D gene: -; V gene: TRBV10-3; CDR3 protein: CAISEGDTEAFF; CDR3 DNA: TGTGCCATCAGTGAGGGAGACACTGAAGCTTTCTTT
clone size: many; J gene: TRBJ2-5; D gene: -; V gene: TRBV11-1; CDR3 protein: CASSPRPQGAETQYF; CDR3 DNA: TGTGCCAGCAGCCCACGACCACAGGGAGCGGAGACCCAGTACTTC
clone size: -; J gene: TRBJ1-1; D gene: -; V gene: TRBV9; CDR3 protein: CASSDDLGTTEAFF; CDR3 DNA: TGTGCCAGCAGCGATGACTTGGGTACCACTGAAGCTTTCTTT
clone size: many; J gene: TRBJ2-3; D gene: -; V gene: TRBV12-3/TRBV12-4; CDR3 protein: CASSPGVFTDTQYF; CDR3 DNA: TGTGCCAGCAGTCCCGGGGTCTTCACAGATACGCAGTATTTT
clone size: -; J gene: TRBJ1-2; D gene: -; V gene: TRBV7-8; CDR3 protein: CASTLSLTPGAYGYTF; CDR3 DNA: TGTGCCAGCACTCTGTCGCTAACACCGGGGGCGTATGGCTACACCTTC
clone size: -; J gene: TRBJ2-3; D gene: -; V gene: TRBV2; CDR3 protein: CASSERGGAVTDTQYF; CDR3 DNA: TGTGCCAGCAGTGAGAGGGGCGGGGCCGTGACAGATACGCAGTATTTT
clone size: -; J gene: TRBJ2-6; D gene: -; V gene: TRBV7-2; CDR3 protein: CASSPTPTGANVLTF; CDR3 DNA: TGTGCCAGCAGCCCGACTCCGACTGGGGCCAACGTCCTGACTTTC
clone size: -; J gene: TRBJ2-7; D gene: TRBD2; V gene: TRBV20-1; CDR3 protein: CSARSRGASYEQYF; CDR3 DNA: TGCAGTGCCAGATCGCGGGGGGCCTCCTACGAGCAGTACTTC
clone size: many; J gene: TRBJ2-1; D gene: -; V gene: TRBV9; CDR3 protein: CASSPDGEVRNEQFF; CDR3 DNA: TGTGCCAGCAGTCCCGACGGTGAAGTGAGGAATGAGCAGTTCTTC
clone size: many; J gene: TRBJ2-2; D gene: -; V gene: TRBV24-1; CDR3 protein: CATSPARAGGELFF; CDR3 DNA: TGTGCCACCAGCCCGGCAAGGGCTGGCGGGGAGCTGTTTTTT